The clone carrying this TCR beta chain appeared a few times. The antigen remains undetermined. These data belong to a study of identical twins. Points from the study as a whole: Fewer insertions were carried by abundant cord blood beta clonotypes, but none was seen in memory repertoires. Researchers caution that invariant MAIT and iNKT cells could partly confound zero-insertion analyses.

The CDR3 consists of 16 residues. V was cut by 7 bases and J by 4 bases, with 22 bases left in between. Each CDR3 protein is one row after TCRdb ran MiXCR on the 5' RACE reads. Found here are about 340,000 distinct CDR3 sequences, around 9% of them singletons; the top ten hold 7.5% to 9.5%. This clonotype was sampled from a woman between 45 and 60 years old in good health. Sequences were obtained from naive T cells sorted from blood. The chain is built from TRBV12-3 or TRBV12-4 and TRBJ1-2; D is perhaps TRBD1 (5 bases). The CDR3 nucleotides read TGTGCCAGCACAATTCTAGGGGCAGCGGGATTCTATGGCTACACCTTC. Its translation is CASTILGAAGFYGYTF.